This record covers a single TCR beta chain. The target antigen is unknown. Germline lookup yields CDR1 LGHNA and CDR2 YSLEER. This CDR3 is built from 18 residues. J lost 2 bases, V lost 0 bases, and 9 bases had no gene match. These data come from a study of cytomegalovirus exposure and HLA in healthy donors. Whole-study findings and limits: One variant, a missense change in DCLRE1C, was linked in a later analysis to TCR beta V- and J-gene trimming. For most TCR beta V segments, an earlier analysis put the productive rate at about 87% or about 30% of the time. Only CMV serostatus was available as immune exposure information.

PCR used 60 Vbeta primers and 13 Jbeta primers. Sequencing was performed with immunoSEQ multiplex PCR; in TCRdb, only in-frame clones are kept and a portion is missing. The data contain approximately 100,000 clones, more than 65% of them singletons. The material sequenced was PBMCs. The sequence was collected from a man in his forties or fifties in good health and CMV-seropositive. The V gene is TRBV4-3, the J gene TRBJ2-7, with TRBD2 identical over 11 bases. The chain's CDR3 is CASSQEVLAGGRTYEQYF. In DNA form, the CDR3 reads TGCGCCAGCAGCCAAGAGGTGCTAGCGGGGGGCAGAACCTACGAGCAGTACTTC.